This T cell receptor (beta chain) derives from a study of cytomegalovirus exposure and HLA in healthy donors (TCRdb year 2017). Describing the broader study: According to an earlier analysis of several hundred of the donors, some 170 million T cells yielded over 90 million unique TCR beta sequences and roughly 280 Gb of sequence data. An early release covering about 600 HLA-typed donors comprised about 310 gigabases of sequencing data and about 90 million unique TCR sequences. Among the roughly 400 genotyped donors, around 81% belonged to the genetic ancestry cluster associated with self-reported Caucasian donors. The aim of the study was to test whether cataloging public T cell receptors could identify signatures of past pathogen exposure. The T cell repertoires of 666 subjects were profiled by immunosequencing and related to cytomegalovirus serostatus. A separate validation cohort of about 110 different subjects was used in addition to the 666-subject first cohort. The study combined high-throughput TCR immunosequencing, statistical association of individual TCRs with disease status, and machine learning to predict cytomegalovirus infection status. To study patterns of TCR occurrence, a later analysis re-analyzed previously published TCR beta repertoires from around 700 donors and added high-resolution HLA genotyping. The later analysis used no new phenotypic data to find candidate immune exposures, relying instead on TCR beta sequences and their occurrence across donors. In an earlier analysis of roughly 580 of the donors, high-throughput TCR beta sequencing was used to judge whether each TCR beta V gene segment behaved as functional or pseudogenic. Alongside the repertoire data, information on donor age, sex, ethnicity and CMV serostatus was compiled. A later genetic analysis used genome-wide SNP genotypes for about three fifths of the 666 donors, treating that subset as a discovery cohort. Every discovery cohort repertoire had been produced on one sequencing platform. Both class I and class II loci were covered by HLA typing, at four-digit resolution. The number of donors typed differed by locus, with about 629-630 for A, B, C, DRB1 and DQB1, around 560 for DQA1, 600 to 610 for DPA1, and approximately 470 for DPB1. A handful of DR-DQ haplotypes were handled as single units for association and clustering because linkage in the cohort was strong. On average, about 200,000 unique TCR beta nucleotide sequences were sequenced per donor among 300 to 500 genotyped donors of the cohort, with approximately 18% of those sequences being non-productive. Findings and caveats that apply to the study as a whole: The classifier was reported to diagnose cytomegalovirus status with high specificity and sensitivity in both the original and validation cohorts. A further reported finding was that TCR beta sequences accurately predicted the HLA-A and HLA-B alleles for most subjects in the first cohort. The study listed 150 to 200 TCR beta chains as associated with cytomegalovirus. Presence/absence analyses assumed roughly uniform sequencing depth across donors, an assumption that may not hold. CMV serostatus was the only immune exposure information available for the cohort. When HLA alleles, especially DR and DQ, strongly co-occurred, TCR associations were difficult to assign to individual alleles. An association between a missense DCLRE1C variant and V-gene and J-gene trimming of TCR beta chains was found in a later genetic analysis and replicated in an independent cohort. A later analysis found that TCR association rates varied across HLA loci, with DRB1 alleles showing the most associated TCRs and HLA-C alleles the fewest. Most TCR sequences were seen in very few donors, while some public TCRs were found in many individuals. In a later analysis, most CMV-associated TCR beta chains were found to appear HLA-restricted, with HLA associations seemingly driven largely by CMV exposure. Correlated functional status among segregating V segments might be attributable to linkage disequilibrium, but an unknown experimental factor could not be ruled out. Three of the identified cytomegalovirus-associated TCR beta chains were confirmed in vitro to be specific for cytomegalovirus antigens. In an earlier analysis of 587 of the donors, most TCR beta V segments were observed in productive rearrangements about 87% or about 30% of the time, broadly matching IMGT annotations. A later analysis found that HLA-associated TCR beta chains were more clonally expanded and had lower generation probabilities than equally common non-associated chains. A group of highly shared sequence variants was considered likely to be a technical artifact of the sequencing pipeline. A later analysis associated 16,951 TCR beta sequences with specific HLA alleles at a false discovery rate of 0.05. According to a later genetic analysis, donors in an Asian-associated ancestry cluster had fewer N-insertions in productive TCRs than the approximately 710-donor mean. Because HLA typing was unavailable for some donors at each locus, only the typed subset was used in association tests. According to a later analysis, parvovirus B19, influenza, CMV and Epstein-Barr virus appeared linked to several top co-occurrence clusters. The authors suggested that the approach could potentially be extended to other disease states and immunological phenotypes. Because counts were too low, about 17 rarely observed V segments, including chromosome 9 orphons, were excluded from the earlier analysis of around 590 of the donors. In this cohort, only TCR beta chains were sequenced, and detectable features were limited by the absence of alpha or paired-chain data.

In total, around 600 healthy bone marrow donors made up the cohort. Cohort members were all nominally healthy when sampled, although unrecorded immune exposures were likely present. The donor was CMV seronegative and was included in the group of a few hundred seronegative cohort members. A peripheral blood sample was provided by each donor, and peripheral blood mononuclear cells were used for TCR beta sequencing. Genomic DNA extraction from the blood cell samples was performed with the Qiagen DNeasy Blood Extraction Kit. On this clone itself: Which antigen it targets is not known. Base quality data are lacking; no much larger clone is found one base away.

Library creation used the immunoSEQ multiplex PCR assay. A mixture of 60 forward primers for TCR Vbeta segments and 13 reverse primers for TCR Jbeta segments was used in the multiplex PCR. Amplification of the CDR3 region of rearranged TCR beta genes was performed with a multiplex PCR assay on genomic DNA. The amplified TCR beta libraries were sequenced on the Illumina HiSeq System as 87-base-pair reads. The original pipeline was this. In a later analysis, roughly 80 million unique TCR beta chains were counted across the roughly 610 repertoires, and some 10 million of these chains were shared by at least two donors. Raw reads were error-corrected and collapsed into unique sequences by a nearest-neighbor algorithm in which closely related sequences were merged to remove PCR and sequencing errors. Alignment of CDR3 sequences to IMGT reference sequences was used to assign V, D and J gene segments. For a sequence to be retained, at least a six-nucleotide match to both a V gene segment and a J gene segment was required. Rearrangements were classified as productive when the CDR3 lacked stop codons and remained in frame with V and J, and all other rearrangements were classified as non-productive. Following IMGT convention, CDR3 was defined as the stretch from the second conserved V-encoded cysteine to the conserved J-encoded phenylalanine. Sequences without an unambiguous match to a single V gene segment were excluded from the earlier analysis of over 500 of the donors. In an earlier analysis of several hundred of the donors, a V segment was called functional when productive rearrangements were above 56.7%, and segregating when the standard deviation between donors exceeded 5%. A statistical classification framework was developed to diagnose cytomegalovirus status using the catalog of TCR beta chain sequences. V and J gene assignment, in a later analysis, came from comparing TCR nucleotide sequences with IMGT/GENE-DB human TR gene sequences. The TCRdist pipeline was used in a later analysis to assign CDR3 sequences and most-parsimonious VDJ recombination scenarios. In a later analysis, each TCR beta chain was defined by its CDR3 amino acid sequence together with its V-gene family, and reads without a unique V-gene family were excluded. In a later analysis, approximately 640 highly shared, low-generation-probability nucleotide sequences were removed to address suspected cross-contamination and a sequencing artifact. A later analysis calculated a clonal expansion index for each public chain from normalized within-repertoire ranks of inferred template counts. In a later analysis, generation probabilities were computed with a VDJ recombination model fitted to out-of-frame rearrangements, and the resulting probabilities were checked against IGoR. In a later analysis, TCR-TCR, TCR-HLA and TCR-CMV co-occurrence was scored with hypergeometric tests, and a repertoire-size bias correction was applied to TCR pairs. To estimate false discovery rates, a later analysis permuted the HLA or CMV assignments 20 times. In a later analysis, co-occurring TCRs were grouped using DBSCAN, and TCRdist sequence similarity was added for clustering within HLA-allele-positive subsets. Repertoires with fewer than 30,000 or more than 120,000 public chains, plus five repertoires with anomalous nucleotide sharing, were excluded from co-occurrence clustering. TCRdb retrieved this table from immuneACCESS and kept in-frame rearrangements only. Not all clones are present; in checked studies, unresolved V genes account for under half, and no reason is known for the remainder. V, J and clone size are taken as reported in that table, and D and trimming were inferred from the DNA itself. The table for this sample lists fewer than 250,000 clones; over 60% of them were counted only once. Clones ranked in the top ten supply 0.63% of the sample.

This clonotype originated in a man aged 18 to 30 in good health and CMV-seronegative. Input material: PBMCs.

The CDR3 region: CASSLGPRQGDEQYF. The nucleotide sequence reads as follows: TGTGCCAGCAGTTTAGGCCCCCGACAGGGGGACGAGCAGTACTTC. This chain joins TRBV27 to TRBJ2-5, with TRBD1 identical over 9 junction bases. The J call may be incorrect, as the DNA end agrees better with TRBJ2-7. Looking up the germline V gene (reference sequence) yields CDR1 MNHEY and CDR2 SMNVEV. The CDR3, cysteine through phenylalanine, is 15 amino acids long. Of all the DNA, just the CDR3 is kept, 45 bases in frame from base 1.